This T cell receptor beta chain was sequenced during a study of blood T cells in healthy people across ages. The CDR3 is 15 residues long. The germline V gene has CDR1 SQVTM and CDR2 ANQGSEA. The junction had 9 bases not matched to a gene; V was cut back by 6 bases and J by 5 bases. The table lists this clonotype with a few counts. Its antigen is as yet unknown. Sample-barcoded 5' priming and a J-beta primer mix drove a second PCR of about 6 to 12 cycles. All samples yielded 2.5 million or more CDR3-containing paired-end reads. TCRdb independently ran MiXCR on the 5' RACE reads; one entry per CDR3 protein. The table lists over a million distinct CDR3 sequences, 20% to 25% of them singletons. Broader study findings: Expanded clonotype shifts may have been confounded, as the donors had an unknown CMV status. Conclusively comparing naive with antigen-experienced cells was impossible with unsorted PBMCs.

These data are also associated with another study on T cells of mothers and their children. From that paper: The overlap seen between related mothers and children slightly exceeded that of unrelated pairs, though not significantly.

The clonotype comes from a girl aged 2-10 years in good health. The chain has TRBV29-1 and TRBJ2-2; 10 nucleotides align to TRBD1. Sequences were obtained from blood. The CDR3 DNA reads as TGCAGCGTCGACCTTGGGACAGGGGAAACCGGGGAGCTGTTTTTT. This translates into CSVDLGTGETGELFF.